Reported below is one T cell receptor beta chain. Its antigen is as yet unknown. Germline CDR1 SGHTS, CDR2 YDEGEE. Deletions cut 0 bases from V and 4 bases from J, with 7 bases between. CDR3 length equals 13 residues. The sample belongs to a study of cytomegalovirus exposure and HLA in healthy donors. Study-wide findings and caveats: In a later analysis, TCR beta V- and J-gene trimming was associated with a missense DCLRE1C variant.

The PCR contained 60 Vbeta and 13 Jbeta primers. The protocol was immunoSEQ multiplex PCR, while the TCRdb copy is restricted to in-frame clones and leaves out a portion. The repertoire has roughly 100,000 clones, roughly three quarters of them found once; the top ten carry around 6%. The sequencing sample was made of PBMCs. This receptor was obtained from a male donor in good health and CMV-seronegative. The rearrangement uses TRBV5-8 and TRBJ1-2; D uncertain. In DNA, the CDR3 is TGTGCCAGCAGCTTGGTACAGAGCTATGGCTACACCTTC. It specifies CASSLVQSYGYTF.